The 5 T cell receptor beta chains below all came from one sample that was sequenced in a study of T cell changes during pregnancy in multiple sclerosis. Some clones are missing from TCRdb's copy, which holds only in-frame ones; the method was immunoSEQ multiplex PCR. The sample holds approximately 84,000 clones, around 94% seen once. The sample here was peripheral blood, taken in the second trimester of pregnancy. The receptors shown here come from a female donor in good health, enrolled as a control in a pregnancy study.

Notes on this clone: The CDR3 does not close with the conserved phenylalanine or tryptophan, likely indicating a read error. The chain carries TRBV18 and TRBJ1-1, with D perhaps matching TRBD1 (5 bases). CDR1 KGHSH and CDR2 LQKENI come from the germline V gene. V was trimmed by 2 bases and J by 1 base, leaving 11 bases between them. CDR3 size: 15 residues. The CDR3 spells CASSPSRTRNTEAFL. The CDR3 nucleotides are TGTGCCAGCTCACCATCCCGGACAAGGAACACTGAAGCTTTCCTT.

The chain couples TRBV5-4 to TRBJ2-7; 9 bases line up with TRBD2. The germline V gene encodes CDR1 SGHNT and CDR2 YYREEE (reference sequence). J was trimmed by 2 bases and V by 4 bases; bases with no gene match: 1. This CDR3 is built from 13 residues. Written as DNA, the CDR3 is TGTGCCAGCAGCCGCGGGGGGGCCTACGAGCAGTACTTC. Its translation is CASSRGGAYEQYF.

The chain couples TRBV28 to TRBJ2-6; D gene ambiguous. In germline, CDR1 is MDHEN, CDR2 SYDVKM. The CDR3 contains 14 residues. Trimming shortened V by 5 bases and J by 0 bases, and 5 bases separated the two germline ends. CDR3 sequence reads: CASSLYSGANVLTF. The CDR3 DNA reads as TGTGCCAGCAGTCTTTACTCTGGGGCCAACGTCCTGACTTTC.

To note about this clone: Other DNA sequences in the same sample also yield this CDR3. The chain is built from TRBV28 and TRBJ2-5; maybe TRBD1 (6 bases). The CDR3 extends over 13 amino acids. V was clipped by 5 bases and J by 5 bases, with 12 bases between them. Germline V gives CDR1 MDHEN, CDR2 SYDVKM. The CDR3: CASSKTGIETQYF. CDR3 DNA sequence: TGTGCCAGCAGTAAAACAGGGATCGAGACCCAGTACTTC.

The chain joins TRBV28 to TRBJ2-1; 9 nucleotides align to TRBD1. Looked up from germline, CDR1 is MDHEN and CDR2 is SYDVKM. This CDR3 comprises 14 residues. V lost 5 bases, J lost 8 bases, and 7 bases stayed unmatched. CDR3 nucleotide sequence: TGTGCCAGCAGTATCCCGGGACAGGGCGATGAGCAGTTCTTC. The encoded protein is CASSIPGQGDEQFF.